A selection of T cell receptor beta chains follows, all from one sample in a study of T-cell reconstitution after alpha-beta-depleted transplantation in children. One entry per CDR3 protein results from TCRdb running MiXCR on the PCR reads. The profile shows 600,000 to 700,000 distinct CDR3 sequences, approximately 16% of them singletons. The sample in question was PBMCs from the stem cell graft donor, obtained from the stem cell graft. These receptor sequences come from a human donor who donated a stem cell graft to a child with acute myeloid leukemia. The CDR3 runs from the conserved cysteine through the conserved F or W. The D gene is left open where the match is weak. Clone size is stated in some rows and not others, as once, few, many or a class when expanded.

clone size | D gene | CDR3 length | J gene | V gene | CDR3 protein | CDR3 DNA
. | . | 15 | TRBJ1-5 | TRBV5-1 | CANRLSGESNQPQHF | TGCGCCAACCGGCTCTCTGGCGAAAGCAATCAGCCCCAGCATTTT
. | . | 12 | TRBJ1-1 | TRBV20-1 | CSASRAGTEAFF | TGCAGTGCTAGTCGTGCGGGCACTGAAGCTTTCTTT
few | . | 14 | TRBJ1-5 | TRBV20-1 | CSAIEGMGNQPQHF | TGCAGTGCTATTGAAGGGATGGGAAATCAGCCCCAGCATTTT
once | . | 15 | TRBJ2-7 | TRBV30 | CAWSSVGGALYEQYF | TGTGCCTGGAGTTCTGTGGGGGGGGCGCTTTACGAGCAGTACTTC
many | . | 12 | TRBJ1-6 | TRBV20-1 | CSPRRNNSPLHF | TGCAGTCCGCGGAGGAATAATTCACCCCTCCACTTT
many | . | 14 | TRBJ1-1 | TRBV4-3 | CASTKFEQDTEAFF | TGCGCCAGCACCAAATTCGAGCAGGACACTGAAGCTTTCTTT
many | . | 15 | TRBJ2-5 | TRBV5-5 | CASSLGYLGIETQYF | TGTGCCAGCAGCTTGGGGTATTTAGGGATAGAGACCCAGTACTTC
many | . | 13 | TRBJ1-2 | TRBV29-1 | CSLRDTFDYGYTF | TGCAGCCTCCGGGACACCTTTGACTATGGCTACACCTTC
many | TRBD1 | 14 | TRBJ1-4 | TRBV20-1 | CSARATGTNEKLFF | TGCAGTGCTAGAGCGACAGGGACCAATGAAAAACTGTTTTTT
many | . | 14 | TRBJ1-4 | TRBV13 | CASSFRDNDEKLFF | TGTGCCAGCAGCTTCCGGGACAATGATGAAAAACTGTTTTTT
. | . | 18 | TRBJ1-5 | TRBV6-2/TRBV6-3 | CASSLTRGAPYSNQPQHF | TGTGCCAGCAGCCTGACACGCGGAGCCCCGTATAGCAATCAGCCCCAGCATTTT
. | TRBD2 | 17 | TRBJ2-1 | TRBV7-9 | CASSLALGLAVYNEQFF | TGTGCCAGCAGCTTAGCCCTGGGACTAGCGGTGTACAATGAGCAGTTCTTC
few | . | 16 | TRBJ1-3 | TRBV6-2/TRBV6-3 | CASSNLRGDSGNTIYF | TGTGCCAGCAGTAACCTCCGGGGCGACTCTGGAAACACCATATATTTT
. | . | 15 | TRBJ2-1 | TRBV20-1 | CSAPSRTVAYNEQFF | TGCAGTGCCCCCAGTAGAACTGTGGCCTACAATGAGCAGTTCTTC
many | TRBD1 | 17 | TRBJ1-1 | TRBV5-1 | CASSHSLGQPMNTEAFF | TGCGCCAGCAGCCATTCGCTGGGACAGCCTATGAACACTGAAGCTTTCTTT
. | . | 14 | TRBJ2-5 | TRBV10-3 | CAIKRDKSQETQYF | TGTGCCATCAAGAGGGACAAGTCTCAAGAGACCCAGTACTTC
few | TRBD1 | 17 | TRBJ1-1 | TRBV15 | CATSGKRTGRGGFEAFF | TGTGCCACCAGCGGGAAAAGGACAGGGAGGGGGGGGTTTGAAGCTTTCTTT
. | TRBD1 | 13 | TRBJ1-1 | TRBV5-1 | CASSSRQGSEAFF | TGCGCCAGCAGCTCCCGACAGGGTAGTGAAGCTTTCTTT
. | . | 15 | TRBJ2-1 | TRBV18 | CASSPRMSSYNEQFF | TGTGCCAGCTCACCTCGCATGAGCTCCTACAATGAGCAGTTCTTC
few | . | 13 | TRBJ1-2 | TRBV12-3/TRBV12-4 | CASSPEGRYGYTF | TGTGCCAGCAGCCCCGAGGGGAGATATGGCTACACCTTC
. | . | 14 | TRBJ2-1 | TRBV15 | CATSRAQRYNEQFF | TGTGCCACCAGCAGAGCACAGAGGTACAATGAGCAGTTCTTC
. | TRBD1 | 16 | TRBJ2-5 | TRBV12-3/TRBV12-4 | CASTSQGTGTKETQYF | TGTGCCAGCACCTCTCAAGGGACAGGGACCAAAGAGACCCAGTACTTC